This record concerns one T cell receptor beta chain sequence. Its antigen is still unknown. Profiled with immunoSEQ multiplex PCR; TCRdb holds only in-frame clones, not every one. The sample shows about 45,000 clones, 84% of them seen only once. J lost 6 bases, V lost 3 bases, and 2 bases had no gene match. Germline loops: CDR1 SGHRS, CDR2 YFSETQ. The CDR3 has 15 residues. The entry originates in a study of OX40 agonist ivuxolimab in advanced cancers. Notes on the study in general: Circulating CD4+ and CD8+ T cells showed clonal expansion by week 6 at 0.1 to 3.0 mg/kg.

The genes are TRBV5-1 and TRBJ2-1, with 14 bases that match TRBD2. The clonotype was recovered from an adult with an advanced solid tumor such as melanoma, head and neck, liver or kidney cancer. The specimen was CD4+ or CD8+ T cells sorted from blood, collected in a trial of the OX40 agonist ivuxolimab. In nucleotides, the CDR3 is TGCGCCAGCAGCTCGGGGACTAGCGGGAGCAATGAGCAGTTCTTC. This sequence encodes CASSSGTSGSNEQFF.